Shown below are 28 T cell receptor beta chains from a single sample sequenced in a study of T-cell memory formation after mild COVID-19. TCRdb called the 5' RACE reads again in MiXCR, with one record for every CDR3 protein. This table holds approximately 350,000 distinct CDR3 sequences, 25% to 30% found once. Sample: PBMCs or a T cell subset sorted from them (not recorded which). All receptors derive from an adult woman who had mild COVID-19 (a few samples of this study predate the infection). Cell type and time point are not known.

V and J are TRBV19 and TRBJ1-2; D possibly corresponds to TRBD1 (5 bases). The CDR3 consists of 14 residues. Germline loops: CDR1 LNHDA, CDR2 SQIVND (reference sequence). V lost 5 bases and J lost 4, with 14 bases in between. The chain's CDR3 is CASSRTSPVYGYTF. In nucleotides, the CDR3 is TGTGCCAGTAGTCGGACATCTCCGGTCTATGGCTACACCTTC.

About this clonotype: Its ends do not fully match the called genes, so a read error is possible. The rearrangement joins TRBV12-3 or TRBV12-4 to TRBJ2-7; 8 nucleotides line up with TRBD1. The CDR3 is 14 residues long. CDR3 loop: CATSNRGFGYEQYF. CDR3 nucleotides: TGTGCCACCAGTAACAGGGGGTTCGGCTACGAGCAGTACTTC.

The chain has TRBV29-1 and TRBJ2-7, with a weak D call TRBD1 (5 bases). The germline gives CDR1 SQVTM, CDR2 ANQGSEA. The CDR3 consists of 13 residues. V was pared by 0 bases and J by 3 bases, with 9 bases between. The CDR3 sequence is CSVEDPDSYEQYF. In DNA form, the CDR3 reads TGCAGCGTTGAAGATCCCGACAGCTACGAGCAGTACTTC.

In this sample, this clonotype turned up a few times. In DNA form, the CDR3 reads TGCAGCGGTCGGATTCCCCCAAACACTGAAGCTTTCTTT. Its translation: CSGRIPPNTEAFF. The chain joins TRBV29-1 to TRBJ1-1; no clear D gene. The V end lost 7 bases, the J end lost 2 bases, and 14 bases lay between the germline ends. This CDR3 is built from 13 residues. The germline CDR1 and CDR2 sequences are SQVTM and ANQGSEA.

This clonotype was found a few times. The rearrangement joins TRBV3-1 to TRBJ1-2; no reliable D call. Trimming took off 0 bases at V and 4 bases at J, with 9 bases between the two ends. CDR1 LGHDT and CDR2 YNNKEL come from the germline V gene (reference sequence). The CDR3 loop spans 14 amino acids. For the CDR3, the DNA is TGTGCCAGCAGCCAAGATCCGCAGGTCTATGGCTACACCTTC. The encoded protein is CASSQDPQVYGYTF.

The chain employs TRBV12-3 or TRBV12-4 and TRBJ2-2; D is uncertain. Trimming took off 6 bases at V and 14 bases at J, with 22 bases between the two ends. This CDR3 comprises 14 residues. The CDR3 spells CASRTTGQVSRLFF. Here the CDR3 DNA reads TGTGCCAGCAGGACGACCGGGCAAGTCAGTAGACTGTTTTTT.

This clonotype was recorded a few times. This chain links TRBV5-1 with TRBJ2-5; 11 bases fit TRBD2. The V segment lost 5 bases and the J segment 4 bases; nucleotides outside the gene matches: 4. The CDR3 has 14 residues. In germline, CDR1 is SGHRS, CDR2 YFSETQ. CDR3 nucleotide sequence: TGCGCCAGCAGACCTAGCGGGAGGAGAGAGACCCAGTACTTC. It yields the protein CASRPSGRRETQYF.

This clonotype has a handful of counts. The rearrangement joins TRBV7-2 to TRBJ1-1; tentatively, D is TRBD1 (5 bases). Germline CDR1 and CDR2: SGHTA and FQGNSA. This CDR3 comprises 16 residues. V was cut by 4 bases and J by 6 bases, with 21 bases left in between. CDR3 residues: CASSSETTDGTAEAFF. CDR3 DNA: TGTGCCAGCAGCTCCGAAACGACAGACGGAACCGCTGAAGCTTTCTTT. The variable domain in full, with the rest retrieved from reference TRBV7-2 and TRBJ1-1, is GAGVSQSPSNKVTEKGKDVELRCDPISGHTALYWYRQSLGQGLEFLIYFQGNSAPDKSGLPSDRFSAERTGGSVSTLTIQRTQQEDSAVYLCASSSETTDGTAEAFFGQGTRLTVV.

The chain combines TRBV12-3 or TRBV12-4 with TRBJ2-5, with 9 bases fitting TRBD2. The CDR3 spans 16 residues. V lost 2 bases, J lost 3 bases, and 7 bases stayed unmatched. The CDR3 sequence: CASSLTSGFWEETQYF. Written as DNA, the CDR3 is TGTGCCAGCAGTTTAACTAGCGGGTTTTGGGAAGAGACCCAGTACTTC.

This rearrangement joins TRBV25-1 to TRBJ2-2, with TRBD2 as a possible D gene (6 bases). V lost 9 bases and J 2 bases, leaving 16 bases between the germline ends. The CDR3 is 15 amino acids. CDR1 is MGHDK, CDR2 SYGVNS, per germline. CDR3 nucleotides: TGTGCCAGTAGAGTGGCGGGAACTAACACCGGGGAGCTGTTTTTT. This gives the protein CASRVAGTNTGELFF.

In DNA form, the CDR3 reads TGTGCCAGCAGCCCCGGGACTAGGAGCAGGGCCGGGGAGCTGTTTTTT. It translates to CASSPGTRSRAGELFF. The V call is TRBV5-5, the J call TRBJ2-2; TRBD2 matches at 8 bases. The CDR3 is 16 residues long. Germline V gene sequence: CDR1 SGHKS, CDR2 YYEKEE (reference sequence). With 4 bases clipped from V and 6 bases from J, the junction kept 11 bases outside the gene matches.

The chain employs TRBV7-9 and TRBJ2-5, with 12 bases matching TRBD2. In germline, CDR1 is SEHNR, CDR2 FQNEAQ (reference sequence). V shed 5 bases and J 2 bases; nucleotides not matched to a gene: 9. The CDR3 totals 17 residues. The CDR3 nucleotides read TGTGCCAGCAGCCCCCCAGCGACTAGCGGGGGACAAGAGACCCAGTACTTC. This gives the protein CASSPPATSGGQETQYF.

This clonotype was seen only a few times. The CDR3 loop reads CASSAFQGTNTEAFF. CDR3 bases: TGTGCCAGCTCTGCCTTTCAAGGGACGAACACTGAAGCTTTCTTT. This rearrangement joins TRBV18 to TRBJ1-1, with a possible D match to TRBD1 (5 bases). The CDR3 sequence is 15 residues long. From germline, CDR1 is KGHSH and CDR2 LQKENI. V lost 6 bases, J lost 1 base, and 15 bases lay in between.

In its sample, this clonotype was seen a few times. This chain uses TRBV7-2 with TRBJ2-3; 9 bases are a match to TRBD2. J gave up 0 bases and V 0 bases, and 7 bases lay outside the gene matches. CDR1 and CDR2 from the germline V gene are SGHTA and FQGNSA. The CDR3 totals 18 residues. CDR3 sequence (DNA): TGTGCCAGCAGCTTAGCCGGGCTAGCGGGAACTAGCACAGATACGCAGTATTTT. Amino acid sequence: CASSLAGLAGTSTDTQYF.

This clonotype has ten or more counts. J is TRBJ2-5 and V is TRBV5-1; 7 bases map to TRBD1. The CDR3 has 14 amino acids. In germline, CDR1 is SGHRS, CDR2 YFSETQ. After removal of 4 bases from V and 1 base from J, the junction contained 4 bases not matched to a gene. The CDR3 protein is CASSNRTGQETQYF. The CDR3 nucleotides read TGCGCCAGCAGCAATCGGACAGGCCAAGAGACCCAGTACTTC.

This clonotype was seen just once. The chain recombines TRBV27 with TRBJ2-7, with 12 nucleotides matching TRBD2. V lost 5 bases, J lost 3 bases, and 5 bases stayed unmatched. CDR3 length: 15 amino acids. Germline assignment: CDR1 MNHEY and CDR2 SMNVEV (reference sequence). CDR3 bases: TGTGCCAGCAGTCCGCTAGCGGGAGGGAACTACGAGCAGTACTTC. Encoded protein: CASSPLAGGNYEQYF.

The V call is TRBV4-1, the J call TRBJ2-3; 9 nucleotides align to TRBD2. Trimming cost V 6 bases and J 3 bases; bases outside gene matches: 7. The CDR3 contains 15 residues. Per germline, CDR1 MGHRA and CDR2 YSYEKL. The CDR3 DNA follows: TGCGCCAGCAGTCGGACTAGCGTATTTACAGATACGCAGTATTTT. Amino acids: CASSRTSVFTDTQYF.

V and J are TRBV7-9 and TRBJ2-7; TRBD1 is a possible D gene (6 bases). V lost 2 bases to trimming and J lost 4 bases, with 12 bases between them. Germline CDR1 SEHNR, CDR2 FQNEAQ (reference sequence). The CDR3 has 14 residues. The CDR3: CASSLRQGNYEQYF. The CDR3 DNA sequence: TGTGCCAGCAGCTTACGGCAGGGGAATTACGAGCAGTACTTC.

The chain uses TRBV5-1 and TRBJ1-1, with D unclear. The length of the CDR3 is 17 residues. V gave up 2 bases and J gave up 2 bases, with 19 bases separating them. The germline V gene encodes CDR1 SGHRS and CDR2 YFSETQ. CDR3 bases: TGCGCCAGCAGCTTTTCGTGGACTCCGGGCCTCAACACTGAAGCTTTCTTT. Translating gives CASSFSWTPGLNTEAFF.

The rearrangement joins TRBV6-2 or TRBV6-3 to TRBJ1-1; TRBD1 matches at 8 bases. The junction had 6 bases not matched to a gene; V was cut back by 6 bases and J by 3 bases. Germline V CDR1 and CDR2: MNHEY, SVGEGT. This CDR3 has 14 residues. The CDR3 reads CASRPQGAYTEAFF. Here the CDR3 DNA reads TGTGCCAGCAGGCCCCAGGGGGCTTACACTGAAGCTTTCTTT.

The rearrangement links TRBV15 to TRBJ1-1, with TRBD1 matching over 7 bases. The ends lost 2 bases at V and 0 bases at J; junction bases unmatched: 6. The germline gives CDR1 LNHNV, CDR2 YYDKDF (reference sequence). The CDR3 is made up of 16 amino acids. The CDR3 loop is CATSRRWTGLNTEAFF. The CDR3 region has the DNA TGTGCCACCAGCAGAAGATGGACAGGACTGAACACTGAAGCTTTCTTT.

This clonotype has only a few counts. The chain joins TRBV19 to TRBJ1-1; D possibly corresponds to TRBD1 (5 bases). The CDR3 totals 13 residues. CDR1 and CDR2 (germline): LNHDA, SQIVND (reference sequence). V was cut by 6 bases and J by 1 base, with 9 bases left in between. The CDR3, as DNA: TGTGCCAGTAGCGACAGAGCGAACACTGAAGCTTTCTTT. It is translated as CASSDRANTEAFF.

This clonotype appeared a few times. V gene TRBV10-3 combines with J gene TRBJ2-1; the D gene is possibly TRBD1 (6 bases). This CDR3 is 16 amino acids long. Looked up from germline, CDR1 is ENHRY and CDR2 is SYGVKD. With 0 bases removed from V and 2 bases from J, the gap between germline ends came to 11 bases. CDR3 nucleotide sequence: TGTGCCATCAGTGAGTCTGGCAGGGGACCCTACAATGAGCAGTTCTTC. Protein: CAISESGRGPYNEQFF.

The rearrangement links TRBV6-5 to TRBJ2-1; 8 bases fit TRBD1. The CDR3 runs 14 residues. Germline-derived CDR1 and CDR2 are MNHEY and SVGAGI. With V trimmed by 2 bases and J by 3 bases, 0 bases remained unmatched. CDR3 sequence (DNA): TGTGCCAGCAGTTACGGACAGGGCTACAATGAGCAGTTCTTC. Translation: CASSYGQGYNEQFF.

This clonotype showed up just a few times. This rearrangement joins TRBV7-2 to TRBJ2-5; maybe TRBD2 (5 bases). Trimming took off 1 base at V and 5 bases at J, with 11 bases between the two ends. The CDR3 loop spans 14 amino acids. Looked up from germline, CDR1 is SGHTA and CDR2 is FQGNSA. The CDR3 coding sequence is TGTGCCAGCAGCTTAGAGGCTAGGGAGGAGACCCAGTACTTC. Its translation: CASSLEAREETQYF.

The rearrangement uses TRBV7-3 and TRBJ2-3; 7 bases map to TRBD2. V was pared by 5 bases and J by 0 bases, with 17 bases of the junction left unmatched. The CDR3 runs 19 residues. In germline, CDR1 is SGHTA, CDR2 FQGTGA. The CDR3 sequence is CASSRWATDGGGSTDTQYF. The CDR3 region has the DNA TGTGCCAGCAGCCGATGGGCGACGGATGGGGGGGGAAGCACAGATACGCAGTATTTT.

The V call is TRBV24-1, the J call TRBJ2-1; a possible D gene is TRBD1 (6 bases). The CDR3 has 17 amino acids. The germline V gene encodes CDR1 KGHDR and CDR2 SFDVKD. V lost 3 bases to trimming and J lost 5 bases, with 19 bases between them. The CDR3 DNA reads TGTGCCACCAGTGATCCCTTAAGGGGGAGAGGCGACAATGAGCAGTTCTTC. Translating gives CATSDPLRGRGDNEQFF.

This clonotype was detected a few times. J is TRBJ2-3 and V is TRBV5-5; D not certain. The CDR3 length is 15 residues. Between the trimmed V and J ends, which lost 4 bases and 2 bases, there was a span of 14 bases. CDR1 and CDR2 (germline): SGHKS, YYEKEE (reference sequence). DNA of the CDR3: TGTGCCAGCAGCCCCTGGACGGCTGACACAGATACGCAGTATTTT. It yields the protein CASSPWTADTDTQYF.